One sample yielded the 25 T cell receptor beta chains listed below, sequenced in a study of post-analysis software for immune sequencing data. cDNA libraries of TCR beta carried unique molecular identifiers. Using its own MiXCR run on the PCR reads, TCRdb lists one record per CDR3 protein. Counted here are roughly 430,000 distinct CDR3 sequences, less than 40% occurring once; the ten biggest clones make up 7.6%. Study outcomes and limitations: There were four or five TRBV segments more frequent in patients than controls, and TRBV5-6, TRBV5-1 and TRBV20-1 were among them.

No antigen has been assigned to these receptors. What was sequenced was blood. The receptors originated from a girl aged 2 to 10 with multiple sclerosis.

CDR3: CASSTRSGGTEAFF. CDR3 DNA: TGTGCCAGCAGCACCAGATCAGGGGGGACTGAAGCTTTCTTT. The chain combines TRBV9 with TRBJ1-1, with TRBD1 matching 7 bases. The CDR3 runs to 14 residues. Germline V gene sequence: CDR1 SGDLS, CDR2 YYNGEE. The V and J ends lost 4 bases and 5 bases, in that order; junction bases with no gene match: 8.

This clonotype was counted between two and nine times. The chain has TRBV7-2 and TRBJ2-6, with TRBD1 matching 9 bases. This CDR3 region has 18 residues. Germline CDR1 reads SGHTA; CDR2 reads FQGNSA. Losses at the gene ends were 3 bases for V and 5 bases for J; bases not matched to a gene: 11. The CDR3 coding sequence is TGTGCCAGCAGCTTCGGTCGATACAGGGGGCAAAGGGCCAACGTCCTGACTTTC. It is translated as CASSFGRYRGQRANVLTF.

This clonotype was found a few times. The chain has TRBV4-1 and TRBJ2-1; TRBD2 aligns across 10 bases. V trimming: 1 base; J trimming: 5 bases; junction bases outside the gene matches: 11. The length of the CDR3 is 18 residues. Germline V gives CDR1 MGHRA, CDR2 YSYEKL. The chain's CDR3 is CASSQGPYWLAGDNEQFF. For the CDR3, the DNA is TGCGCCAGCAGCCAAGGCCCCTATTGGCTAGCGGGGGACAATGAGCAGTTCTTC.

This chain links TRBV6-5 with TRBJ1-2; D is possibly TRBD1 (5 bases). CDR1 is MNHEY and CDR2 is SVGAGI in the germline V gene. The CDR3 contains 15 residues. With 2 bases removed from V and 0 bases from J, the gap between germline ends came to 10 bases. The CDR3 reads CASSYQLTANYGYTF. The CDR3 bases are TGTGCCAGCAGTTACCAATTGACAGCTAACTATGGCTACACCTTC.

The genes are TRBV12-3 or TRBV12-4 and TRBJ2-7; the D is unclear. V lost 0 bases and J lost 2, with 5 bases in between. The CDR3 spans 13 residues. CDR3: CASSLARTYEQYF. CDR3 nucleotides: TGTGCCAGCAGTTTAGCGCGGACCTACGAGCAGTACTTC.

The CDR3 DNA sequence: TGCAGTGCTAGACTGGGGGCCTCTCATCTCTATGAGCAGTTCTTC. Residues: CSARLGASHLYEQFF. The chain links TRBV20-1 to TRBJ2-1, with a tentative D call TRBD1 (6 bases). Germline loops: CDR1 DFQATT, CDR2 SNEGSKA (reference sequence). V shed 2 bases and J shed 8 bases, with 19 bases lying between them. The length of the CDR3 is 15 residues.

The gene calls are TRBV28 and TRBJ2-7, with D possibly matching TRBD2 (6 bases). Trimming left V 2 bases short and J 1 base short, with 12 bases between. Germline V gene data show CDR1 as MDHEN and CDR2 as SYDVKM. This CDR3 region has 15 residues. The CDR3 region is CASSLRRARSYEQYF. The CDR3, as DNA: TGTGCCAGCAGTTTAAGGAGGGCTCGGTCCTACGAGCAGTACTTC.

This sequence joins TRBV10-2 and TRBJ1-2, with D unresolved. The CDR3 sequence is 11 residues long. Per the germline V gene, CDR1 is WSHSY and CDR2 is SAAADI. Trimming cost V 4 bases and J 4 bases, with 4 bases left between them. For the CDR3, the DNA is TGCGCCAGCAGTGCACGCTATGGCTACACCTTC. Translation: CASSARYGYTF.

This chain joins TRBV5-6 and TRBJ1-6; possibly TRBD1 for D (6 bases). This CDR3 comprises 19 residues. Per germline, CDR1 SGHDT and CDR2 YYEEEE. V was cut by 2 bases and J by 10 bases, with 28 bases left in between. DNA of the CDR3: TGTGCCAGCAGCTTTCAGTTTCGCGGACAGTACTTCTTTCGGTCACCCCTCCACTTT. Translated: CASSFQFRGQYFFRSPLHF. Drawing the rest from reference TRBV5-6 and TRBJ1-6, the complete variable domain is DAGVTQSPTHLIKTRGQQVTLRCSPKSGHDTVSWYQQALGQGPQFIFQYYEEEERQRGNFPDRFSGHQFPNYSSELNVNALLLGDSALYLCASSFQFRGQYFFRSPLHFGNGTRLTVT.

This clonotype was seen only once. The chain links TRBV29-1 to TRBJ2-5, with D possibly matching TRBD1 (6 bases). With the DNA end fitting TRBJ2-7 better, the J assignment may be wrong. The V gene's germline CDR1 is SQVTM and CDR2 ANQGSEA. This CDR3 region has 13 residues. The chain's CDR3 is CSVEGLQGNEQYF. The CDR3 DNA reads TGCAGCGTTGAAGGTTTACAGGGTAACGAGCAGTACTTC.

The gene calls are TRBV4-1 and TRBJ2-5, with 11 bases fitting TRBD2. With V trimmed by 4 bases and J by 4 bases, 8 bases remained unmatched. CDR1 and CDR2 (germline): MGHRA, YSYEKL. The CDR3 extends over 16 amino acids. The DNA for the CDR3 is TGCGCCAGCAGCCGATTAGCGGGGGGGCAACGAGAGACCCAGTACTTC. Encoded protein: CASSRLAGGQRETQYF.

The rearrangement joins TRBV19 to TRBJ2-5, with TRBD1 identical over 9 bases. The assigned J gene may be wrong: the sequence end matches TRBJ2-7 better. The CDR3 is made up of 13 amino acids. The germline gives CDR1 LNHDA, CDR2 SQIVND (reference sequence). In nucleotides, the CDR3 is TGTGCCAGTAGAAGCTACAGGGGGCTCGAGCAGTACTTC. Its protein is CASRSYRGLEQYF.

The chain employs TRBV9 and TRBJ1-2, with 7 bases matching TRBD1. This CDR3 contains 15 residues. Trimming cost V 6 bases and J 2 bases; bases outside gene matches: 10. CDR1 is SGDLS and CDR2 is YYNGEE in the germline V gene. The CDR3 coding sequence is TGTGCCAGCACCCGTAGTACAGGGGTCAACTATGGCTACACCTTC. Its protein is CASTRSTGVNYGYTF.

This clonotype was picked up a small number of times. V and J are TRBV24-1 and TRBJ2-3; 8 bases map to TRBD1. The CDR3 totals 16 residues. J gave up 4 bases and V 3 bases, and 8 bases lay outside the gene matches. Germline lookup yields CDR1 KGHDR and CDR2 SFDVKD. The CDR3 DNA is TGTGCCACCAGTGATGTCAGGACAGGGCTATCAGATACGCAGTATTTT. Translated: CATSDVRTGLSDTQYF.

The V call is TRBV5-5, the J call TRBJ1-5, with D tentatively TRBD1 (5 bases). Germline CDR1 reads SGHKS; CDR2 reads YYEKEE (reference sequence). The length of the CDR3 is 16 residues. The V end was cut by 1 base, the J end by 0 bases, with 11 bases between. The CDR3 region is CASSLRGGNSNQPQHF. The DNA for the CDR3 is TGTGCCAGCAGCTTGAGGGGTGGAAATAGCAATCAGCCCCAGCATTTT.

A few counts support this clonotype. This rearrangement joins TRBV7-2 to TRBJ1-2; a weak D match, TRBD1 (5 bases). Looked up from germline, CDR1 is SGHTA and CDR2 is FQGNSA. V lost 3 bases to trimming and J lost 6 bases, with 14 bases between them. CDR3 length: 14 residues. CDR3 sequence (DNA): TGTGCCAGCAGCTTCCGCCCGGGGGGAGATGGCTACACCTTC. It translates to CASSFRPGGDGYTF.

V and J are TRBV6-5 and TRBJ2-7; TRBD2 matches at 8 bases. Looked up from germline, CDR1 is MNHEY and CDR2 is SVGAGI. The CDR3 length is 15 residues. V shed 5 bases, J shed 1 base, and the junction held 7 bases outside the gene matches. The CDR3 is CASSQFSGTSYEQYF. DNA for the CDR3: TGTGCCAGCAGTCAATTTAGCGGGACTTCCTACGAGCAGTACTTC.

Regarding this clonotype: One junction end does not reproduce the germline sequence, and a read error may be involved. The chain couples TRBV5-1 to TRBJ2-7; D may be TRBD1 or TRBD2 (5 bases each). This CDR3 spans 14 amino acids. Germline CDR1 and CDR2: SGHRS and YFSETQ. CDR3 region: CASSLASGTYKQYF. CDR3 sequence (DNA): TGCGCCAGCAGCTTGGCCTCGGGGACCTACAAGCAGTACTTC.

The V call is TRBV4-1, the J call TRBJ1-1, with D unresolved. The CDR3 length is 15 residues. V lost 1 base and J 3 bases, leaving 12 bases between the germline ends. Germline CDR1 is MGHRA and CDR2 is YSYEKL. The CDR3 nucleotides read TGCGCCAGCAGCCAAGGAGGGTCGGAATACACTGAAGCTTTCTTT. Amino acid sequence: CASSQGGSEYTEAFF.

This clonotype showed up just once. CDR3 DNA: TGTGCTAGTGGTTTGGGACATAGCACAGATACGCAGTATTTT. It is translated as CASGLGHSTDTQYF. The V call is TRBV12-5, the J call TRBJ2-3; D remains ambiguous. V lost 1 base to trimming and J lost 0 bases, with 5 bases between them. This CDR3 has 14 amino acids. Looked up from germline, CDR1 is LGHNT and CDR2 is FRNRAP.

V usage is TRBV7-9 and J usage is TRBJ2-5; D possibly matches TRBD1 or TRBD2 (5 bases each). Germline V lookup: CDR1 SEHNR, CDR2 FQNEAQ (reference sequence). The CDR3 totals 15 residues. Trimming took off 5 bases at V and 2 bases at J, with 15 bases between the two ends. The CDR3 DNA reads TGTGCCAGCAGCCAGGGTCTAGCTCTTCAAGAGACCCAGTACTTC. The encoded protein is CASSQGLALQETQYF.

This CDR3 is CASTLPGTGNTEAFF. DNA of the CDR3: TGTGCCAGCACTCTTCCGGGGACAGGGAACACTGAAGCTTTCTTT. The chain is built from TRBV28 and TRBJ1-1, with 8 bases aligning to TRBD1. From germline, CDR1 is MDHEN and CDR2 SYDVKM. The CDR3 is made up of 15 amino acids. Trimming removed 7 bases from V and 1 base from J; junction bases left unmatched: 8.

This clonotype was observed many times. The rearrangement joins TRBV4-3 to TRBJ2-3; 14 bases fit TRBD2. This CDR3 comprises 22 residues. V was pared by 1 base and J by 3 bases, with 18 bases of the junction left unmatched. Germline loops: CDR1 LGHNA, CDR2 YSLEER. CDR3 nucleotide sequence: TGCGCCAGCAGCCAAGTCCCGACAACCTGGGGACTAGCGGGAGAAGGAACAGATACGCAGTATTTT. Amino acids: CASSQVPTTWGLAGEGTDTQYF.

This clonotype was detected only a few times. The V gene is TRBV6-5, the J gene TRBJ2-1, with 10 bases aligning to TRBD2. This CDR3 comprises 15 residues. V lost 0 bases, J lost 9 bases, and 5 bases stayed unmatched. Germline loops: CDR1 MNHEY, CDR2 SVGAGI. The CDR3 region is CASSYSAGGPVEQFF. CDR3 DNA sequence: TGTGCCAGCAGTTACTCAGCGGGAGGGCCAGTTGAGCAGTTCTTC.

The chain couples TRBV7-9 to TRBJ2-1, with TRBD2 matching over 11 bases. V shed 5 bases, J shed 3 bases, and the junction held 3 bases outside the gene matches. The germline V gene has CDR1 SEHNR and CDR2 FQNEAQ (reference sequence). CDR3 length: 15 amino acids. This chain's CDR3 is CASSRTSGFYNEQFF. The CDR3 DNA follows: TGTGCCAGCAGCAGGACTAGCGGGTTCTACAATGAGCAGTTCTTC. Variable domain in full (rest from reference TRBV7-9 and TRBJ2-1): DTGVSQNPRHKITKRGQNVTFRCDPISEHNRLYWYRQTLGQGPEFLTYFQNEAQLEKSRLLSDRFSAERPKGSFSTLEIQRTEQGDSAMYLCASSRTSGFYNEQFFGPGTRLTVL.